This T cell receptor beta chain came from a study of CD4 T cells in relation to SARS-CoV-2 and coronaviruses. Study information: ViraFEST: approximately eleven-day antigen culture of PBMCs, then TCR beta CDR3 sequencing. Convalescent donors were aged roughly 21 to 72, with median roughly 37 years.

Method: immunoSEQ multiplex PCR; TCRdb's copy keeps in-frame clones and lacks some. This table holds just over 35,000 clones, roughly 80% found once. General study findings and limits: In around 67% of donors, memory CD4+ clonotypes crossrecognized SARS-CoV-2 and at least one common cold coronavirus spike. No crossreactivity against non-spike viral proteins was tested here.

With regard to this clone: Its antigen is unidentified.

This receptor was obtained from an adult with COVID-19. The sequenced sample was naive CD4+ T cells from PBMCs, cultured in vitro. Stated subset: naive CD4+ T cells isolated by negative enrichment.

CDR3 loop: CATSRPSGNTDTQYF. In DNA form, the CDR3 reads TGTGCCACCAGCAGACCCAGTGGAAACACAGATACGCAGTATTTT. The chain has TRBV15 and TRBJ2-3; D uncertain. The CDR3 is 15 residues long. The germline CDR1 and CDR2 sequences are LNHNV and YYDKDF (reference sequence). The V and J ends lost 2 bases and 2 bases respectively, with 11 bases between them.